This entry lists 18 T cell receptor beta chains sequenced from one sample in a study of T-cell memory formation after mild COVID-19. TCRdb re-called the 5' RACE reads with MiXCR, one entry per CDR3 protein. The table includes a few hundred thousand distinct CDR3 sequences, approximately 19% detected once. The sequenced sample consisted of PBMCs or a T cell subset sorted from them (not recorded which). The receptors come from a man younger than 35 who had mild COVID-19 (a few samples of this study predate the infection). Cell type and time point are not known.

The chain carries TRBV19 and TRBJ2-1; 10 bases agree with TRBD2. V lost 4 bases and J lost 8; bases outside the gene matches: 8. The CDR3 length is 15 residues. CDR1 LNHDA and CDR2 SQIVND come from the germline V gene (reference sequence). CDR3 sequence reads: CASSRGPGLAYEQFF. CDR3 nucleotide sequence: TGTGCCAGTAGTAGGGGTCCGGGACTAGCGTATGAGCAGTTCTTC. Variable domain in full (rest from reference TRBV19 and TRBJ2-1): DGGITQSPKYLFRKEGQNVTLSCEQNLNHDAMYWYRQDPGQGLRLIYYSQIVNDFQKGDIAEGYSVSREKKESFPLTVTSAQKNPTAFYLCASSRGPGLAYEQFFGPGTRLTVL.

The chain uses TRBV7-3 and TRBJ1-1; no firm D call. The length of the CDR3 is 13 residues. CDR1 and CDR2 from the germline V gene are SGHTA and FQGTGA. The V and J ends lost 6 bases and 0 bases respectively, with 8 bases between them. The CDR3 region has the DNA TGTGCCAGCAGAAGGACCTTGAACACTGAAGCTTTCTTT. It codes for CASRRTLNTEAFF.

This sequence joins TRBV4-3 and TRBJ2-3; D not resolved. This CDR3 contains 17 residues. CDR1 and CDR2 (germline): LGHNA, YSLEER. The germline V and J ends were trimmed by 0 bases and 0 bases, with 13 bases remaining between them. CDR3 in DNA: TGCGCCAGCAGCCAAGATCTTCAAAGACCGAGCACAGATACGCAGTATTTT. Residues: CASSQDLQRPSTDTQYF.

This clonotype turned up a few times. V gene TRBV29-1 combines with J gene TRBJ2-1; 8 positions agree with TRBD1. In germline, CDR1 is SQVTM, CDR2 ANQGSEA. The CDR3 spans 11 residues. V lost 6 bases and J lost 8; bases outside the gene matches: 3. CDR3 protein: CSVGQGDEQFF. The CDR3 region has the DNA TGCAGCGTCGGACAGGGCGATGAGCAGTTCTTC.

Many counts were recorded for this clonotype. This chain links TRBV20-1 with TRBJ2-1, with 8 bases identical to TRBD2. CDR3 length equals 15 residues. CDR1 and CDR2 from the germline V gene are DFQATT and SNEGSKA (reference sequence). V lost 1 base, J lost 4 bases, and 6 bases stayed unmatched. CDR3 in DNA: TGCAGTGCTAGAGTGCAAGCGGGGGAGTACAATGAGCAGTTCTTC. It yields the protein CSARVQAGEYNEQFF.

This rearrangement joins TRBV7-9 to TRBJ2-3, with D possibly matching TRBD2 (7 bases). The germline V gene has CDR1 SEHNR and CDR2 FQNEAQ (reference sequence). The CDR3 loop spans 14 amino acids. V gave up 5 bases and J gave up 6 bases, with 15 bases separating them. The CDR3 DNA sequence: TGTGCCAGCAGCCCCGAGGGGGGGCGGGATACGCAGTATTTT. It is translated as CASSPEGGRDTQYF.

This sequence joins TRBV5-1 and TRBJ2-5; D is possibly TRBD2 (5 bases). Trimming cost V 0 bases and J 7 bases, with 10 bases left between them. Germline assignment: CDR1 SGHRS and CDR2 YFSETQ. This CDR3 is 13 amino acids long. This CDR3 is CASSLDLAGTQYF. Here the CDR3 DNA reads TGCGCCAGCAGCTTGGATCTGGCGGGGACCCAGTACTTC.

The table lists this clonotype with many counts. The genes are TRBV7-6 and TRBJ2-2; 10 bases map to TRBD2. V was pared by 4 bases and J by 6 bases, with 11 bases of the junction left unmatched. CDR3 length: 17 residues. CDR1 is SGHVS, CDR2 FNYEAQ, per germline. CDR3 in DNA: TGTGCCAGCAGCTCCAATCCCGGGACTAGCGCCCCCGGGGAGCTGTTTTTT. Translation gives CASSSNPGTSAPGELFF.

The rearrangement links TRBV27 to TRBJ2-1; D is perhaps TRBD1 or TRBD2 (6 bases each). Germline assignment: CDR1 MNHEY and CDR2 SMNVEV (reference sequence). V was clipped by 8 bases and J by 5 bases, with 19 bases between them. This CDR3 has 15 amino acids. In nucleotides, the CDR3 is TGTGCCAGCCGGGGATCGGGGGCCTATAACAATGAGCAGTTCTTC. It specifies CASRGSGAYNNEQFF.

This clonotype has just a few counts. The chain couples TRBV29-1 to TRBJ1-2; weak D call: TRBD1 (6 bases). Deletions cut 4 bases from V and 4 bases from J, with 22 bases between. CDR1 and CDR2 from the germline V gene are SQVTM and ANQGSEA. The CDR3 extends over 16 amino acids. The CDR3 spells CSVATSQWGASYGYTF. Here the CDR3 DNA reads TGCAGCGTTGCTACATCGCAATGGGGGGCCTCCTATGGCTACACCTTC.

This chain links TRBV7-2 with TRBJ2-5; 8 bases align to TRBD2. Germline V CDR1 and CDR2: SGHTA, FQGNSA. With 1 base clipped from V and 4 bases from J, the junction kept 11 bases outside the gene matches. This CDR3 region has 17 residues. The CDR3 DNA sequence: TGTGCCAGCAGCTTAGTTAGCGGATCGGGGGGGCCAGAGACCCAGTACTTC. Residues: CASSLVSGSGGPETQYF.

This clonotype has just one count. This chain joins TRBV6-1 and TRBJ2-7; D is perhaps TRBD2 (5 bases). The CDR3 length is 13 residues. CDR1 MNHNS and CDR2 SASEGT come from the germline V gene. Trimming took 2 bases from V and 3 from J, leaving 8 bases between them. The CDR3 here is CASSETRDYEQYF. In DNA, the CDR3 is TGTGCCAGCAGTGAAACCCGGGACTACGAGCAGTACTTC.

The sample holds many counts of this clonotype. The chain is built from TRBV5-6 and TRBJ2-3; 9 bases line up with TRBD2. The J segment lost 5 bases and the V segment lost 4 bases, leaving 11 bases of the junction unmatched. There are 16 residues in the CDR3. Germline V gene lookup returns CDR1 SGHDT and CDR2 YYEEEE. The CDR3 here is CASSIGTSPPRDTQYF. CDR3 in DNA: TGTGCCAGCAGCATAGGGACTAGCCCTCCACGAGATACGCAGTATTTT.

The chain recombines TRBV12-3 or TRBV12-4 with TRBJ2-3, with TRBD2 matching 8 bases. V trimming: 6 bases; J trimming: 5 bases; junction bases outside the gene matches: 10. The CDR3 runs to 15 residues. Here the CDR3 DNA reads TGTGCCAGCAGGCCACTAGCGGAAGGCTTAGATACGCAGTATTTT. As protein: CASRPLAEGLDTQYF.

The chain is built from TRBV12-3 or TRBV12-4 and TRBJ1-2, with D unresolved. Trimming cost V 1 base and J 6 bases, with 6 bases left between them. The CDR3 covers 12 residues. The CDR3 DNA sequence: TGTGCCAGCAGTTTAGGTATACATGGCTACACCTTC. Translation gives CASSLGIHGYTF.

The gene calls are TRBV27 and TRBJ1-6; TRBD1 matches at 7 bases. V shed 7 bases and J 7 bases; nucleotides not matched to a gene: 10. This CDR3 region has 15 residues. Germline V gene lookup returns CDR1 MNHEY and CDR2 SMNVEV (reference sequence). Here the CDR3 reads CASIGRDSANSPLHF. In nucleotides, the CDR3 is TGTGCCAGCATCGGTCGGGACAGCGCCAATTCACCCCTCCACTTT.

This chain joins TRBV5-4 and TRBJ1-6; 7 nucleotides match TRBD1. The ends lost 4 bases at V and 7 bases at J; junction bases unmatched: 8. Germline-derived CDR1 and CDR2 are SGHNT and YYREEE (reference sequence). The CDR3 sequence is 15 residues long. The CDR3 spells CASSPDRVGNSPLHF. The DNA for the CDR3 is TGTGCCAGCAGCCCCGACAGGGTGGGAAATTCACCCCTCCACTTT.

This clonotype was detected many times. The rearrangement links TRBV7-2 to TRBJ2-1; D not resolved. V was trimmed by 8 bases and J by 0 bases, leaving 8 bases between them. Germline CDR1 reads SGHTA; CDR2 reads FQGNSA. The CDR3 consists of 13 residues. CDR3 in amino acids: CASSPPSYNEQFF. The DNA of the CDR3 is TGTGCCAGCTCACCTCCCTCCTACAATGAGCAGTTCTTC.